This T cell receptor beta chain was captured by sequencing in a study of identical twins. The trim removed 1 base at V and 4 bases at J, leaving 6 bases unmatched. Germline V gene lookup returns CDR1 LGHDT and CDR2 YNNKEL (reference sequence). The CDR3 extends over 16 amino acids. Many counts were recorded for this clonotype. Its cognate antigen is unknown. TCRdb re-called the 5' RACE reads through MiXCR, storing one row per CDR3 protein. The sample has about 100,000 distinct CDR3 sequences, about 6% seen once; the top ten hold 12%. Study-wide points: Sequences that were beta out-of-frame showed weaker excess twin sharing. Out-of-frame sharing of TCR alpha in monozygotic twins was underestimated by models.

The sample was memory T cells sorted from blood. The TCR originated in a woman aged 50 to 60 in good health. This chain uses TRBV3-1 with TRBJ2-5; 10 bases map to TRBD2. The CDR3, as DNA: TGTGCCAGCAGCCAAGCTACTAGCGGGAAGGGAGAGACCCAGTACTTC. This sequence encodes CASSQATSGKGETQYF.